Shown below are 29 T cell receptor beta chains from a single sample sequenced in a study of identical twins. TCRdb reanalysed the 5' RACE reads using MiXCR and keeps one entry per CDR3 protein. The sample shows some 100,000 distinct CDR3 sequences, roughly 6% of them seen only once. Sequenced: memory T cells sorted from blood. These receptors were collected from a woman aged 50 to 60 in good health.

This clonotype was seen many times. The chain couples TRBV7-8 to TRBJ2-3; 7 bases are shared with TRBD2. The CDR3 sequence is 14 residues long. In germline, CDR1 is SGHVS, CDR2 FQNEAQ. V lost 4 bases to trimming and J lost 10 bases; unmatched junction nucleotides: 11. The CDR3 nucleotides read TGTGCCAGCAGCTCGAGGACCCGGGAGGTGGCGCAGTATTTT. The encoded protein is CASSSRTREVAQYF.

This clonotype was counted at least ten times. The rearrangement uses TRBV7-2 and TRBJ2-1, with TRBD2 identical over 9 bases. Germline V gives CDR1 SGHTA, CDR2 FQGNSA. V trimming: 8 bases; J trimming: 9 bases; junction bases outside the gene matches: 8. The length of the CDR3 is 13 residues. The CDR3 nucleotides are TGTGCCAGCGAAAGGACTAGCGTTAGTGAGCAGTTCTTC. Translated, it gives CASERTSVSEQFF.

This clonotype was observed many times. The chain employs TRBV7-2 and TRBJ2-4, with 9 bases identical to TRBD2. CDR1 SGHTA and CDR2 FQGNSA come from the germline V gene. CDR3 length: 15 amino acids. J lost 7 bases, V lost 3 bases, and 7 bases had no gene match. CDR3 region: CASSLGGRAVNIQYF. For the CDR3, the DNA is TGTGCCAGCAGCTTGGGCGGGAGGGCCGTGAACATTCAGTACTTC.

This clonotype was seen more than once but under ten times. The gene calls are TRBV7-3 and TRBJ2-7, with TRBD2 matching 8 bases. Germline V gene sequence: CDR1 SGHTA, CDR2 FQGTGA. The J segment lost 5 bases and the V segment lost 4 bases, leaving 7 bases of the junction unmatched. The CDR3 is made up of 14 amino acids. CDR3 in amino acids: CASSYPGGVHEQYF. The CDR3 bases are TGTGCCAGCAGCTACCCCGGGGGGGTCCACGAGCAGTACTTC.

This clonotype was seen repeatedly, ten times or more. The chain uses TRBV7-8 and TRBJ2-7, with D perhaps matching TRBD1 (5 bases). The CDR3 has 14 amino acids. Germline assignment: CDR1 SGHVS and CDR2 FQNEAQ. V was trimmed by 2 bases and J by 3 bases, leaving 11 bases between them. In DNA form, the CDR3 reads TGTGCCAGCAGCTTATCTGACAGAGTCTACGAGCAGTACTTC. It codes for CASSLSDRVYEQYF.

This clonotype was counted ten times or more. The rearrangement links TRBV12-3 or TRBV12-4 to TRBJ1-1; D gene uncertain. This CDR3 has 13 residues. The V end was cut by 3 bases, the J end by 4 bases, with 9 bases between. This CDR3 is CASSFTRSTEAFF. The CDR3 nucleotides read TGTGCCAGCAGTTTCACCAGGTCCACTGAAGCTTTCTTT.

This clonotype was counted a few times. The J gene is TRBJ2-7, the V gene TRBV7-2; TRBD1 is a possible D gene (5 bases). From germline, CDR1 is SGHTA and CDR2 FQGNSA. Trimming pared 1 base from V and 6 bases from J, leaving 13 bases between. CDR3 length equals 14 residues. The CDR3 here is CASSLGRREGEQYV. The CDR3 DNA follows: TGTGCCAGCAGCTTAGGTCGCAGGGAAGGCGAGCAGTACGTC.

Many counts were recorded for this clonotype. CDR3 DNA: TGCGCCAGCAGCCAAGAGGGACTAGAGCAGTTCTTC. Protein: CASSQEGLEQFF. The rearrangement joins TRBV4-1 to TRBJ2-1, with 7 bases matching TRBD2. The V and J ends lost 0 bases and 10 bases, in that order; junction bases with no gene match: 0. The CDR3 spans 12 residues. Germline CDR1 is MGHRA and CDR2 is YSYEKL.

There are many counts of this clonotype. The chain employs TRBV5-1 and TRBJ2-1, with TRBD1 matching 7 bases. The length of the CDR3 is 15 residues. The germline V gene encodes CDR1 SGHRS and CDR2 YFSETQ. V lost 4 bases and J lost 2; bases outside the gene matches: 6. The DNA for the CDR3 is TGCGCCAGCAGCATGCCGGGACAGACCTACAATGAGCAGTTCTTC. This translates into CASSMPGQTYNEQFF.

This clonotype showed up many times. This chain uses TRBV6-4 with TRBJ2-1; 8 bases are shared with TRBD2. Germline values: CDR1 MRHNA, CDR2 SNTAGT. CDR3 length equals 13 residues. V lost 7 bases and J lost 9; bases outside the gene matches: 8. The CDR3 bases are TGTGCCAGCATGGGGACTAGGGGAGGTGAGCAGTTCTTC. This gives the protein CASMGTRGGEQFF.

The genes are TRBV28 and TRBJ1-2; TRBD1 agrees at 7 bases. Trimming cost V 4 bases and J 11 bases; bases outside gene matches: 19. This CDR3 has 16 amino acids. Looked up from germline, CDR1 is MDHEN and CDR2 is SYDVKM. In DNA form, the CDR3 reads TGTGCCAGCAGTTCCCGGGACAGCGCCACTTTTATGAGGTACACCTTC. Its protein is CASSSRDSATFMRYTF.

There are a few counts of this clonotype. This may arise from a read error, as a much more abundant clone is one base away. Here the CDR3 omits its conserved ending phenylalanine or tryptophan, so a read error is the likely source. This chain links TRBV5-5 with TRBJ2-1; D tentatively fits TRBD1 or TRBD2 (5 bases each). Trimming took off 6 bases at V and 2 bases at J, with 15 bases between the two ends. This CDR3 comprises 15 residues. Germline assignment: CDR1 SGHKS and CDR2 YYEKEE (reference sequence). This chain's CDR3 is CASTTGTGPYNEQFC. The CDR3 coding sequence is TGTGCCAGCACCACCGGGACGGGCCCCTACAATGAGCAGTTCTGC.

Remarks on this clonotype: Since a much larger clone is just one base distant, this may be a read error. The conserved phenylalanine or tryptophan is not found at the CDR3 terminus, so this likely reflects a read error. The J gene is TRBJ2-3, the V gene TRBV29-1; D uncertain. This CDR3 is 15 amino acids long. The germline CDR1 and CDR2 sequences are SQVTM and ANQGSEA. The V end lost 0 bases, the J end lost 0 bases, and 10 bases lay between the germline ends. The CDR3 DNA reads as TGCAGCGTTGAAGAGGGCGGACCTAGCACAGATACGCAGTATTCT. Protein product: CSVEEGGPSTDTQYS.

Details on this clonotype: A read error may explain this, as a much larger clone is one base away. The CDR3 does not close with the conserved phenylalanine or tryptophan, likely indicating a read error. The chain employs TRBV4-1 and TRBJ2-1; D ambiguous. The CDR3 extends over 16 amino acids. Deletions cut 2 bases from V and 0 bases from J, with 11 bases between. The germline V gene encodes CDR1 MGHRA and CDR2 YSYEKL. As DNA, the CDR3 is TGCGCCAGCAGCCAAAACATCGCGGTCTCCTACAATGAGCAGTTCTCC. Amino acids: CASSQNIAVSYNEQFS.

This clonotype was recorded many times. The chain recombines TRBV9 with TRBJ1-5; D perhaps matches TRBD1 (5 bases). The CDR3 extends over 13 amino acids. In germline, CDR1 is SGDLS, CDR2 YYNGEE. V dropped 2 bases and J dropped 9 bases, with 12 bases sitting between them. As DNA, the CDR3 is TGTGCCAGCAGCGTTGGGGGAACAGGGCCCCAGCATTTT. It is translated as CASSVGGTGPQHF.

This clonotype was counted many times. The genes are TRBV24-1 and TRBJ2-1, with TRBD2 matching over 11 bases. This CDR3 comprises 16 residues. V was clipped by 2 bases and J by 3 bases; unmatched bases: 2. CDR1 and CDR2 (germline): KGHDR, SFDVKD. The CDR3 here is CATSDSGTSGYNEQFF. The CDR3 region has the DNA TGTGCCACCAGTGATTCCGGGACTAGCGGCTACAATGAGCAGTTCTTC.

CDR3 protein: CAPRGQGQYEQYV. CDR3 in DNA: TGTGCCCCCCGGGGCCAGGGGCAATACGAGCAGTACGTC. The rearrangement uses TRBV6-5 and TRBJ2-7; D is possibly TRBD1 (6 bases). V was pared by 11 bases and J by 4 bases, with 18 bases between. CDR3 size: 13 residues. Looked up from germline, CDR1 is MNHEY and CDR2 is SVGAGI.

This clonotype was detected ten times or more. The gene calls are TRBV20-1 and TRBJ2-7; 10 positions agree with TRBD2. The germline V gene encodes CDR1 DFQATT and CDR2 SNEGSKA (reference sequence). This CDR3 is built from 15 residues. Trimming took 0 bases from V and 6 from J; bases not matched to a gene: 8. The CDR3 is CSARDPLAGVGEQYF. The CDR3 region has the DNA TGCAGTGCTAGAGATCCCCTAGCGGGAGTGGGCGAGCAGTACTTC.

This clonotype was recorded many times. The V call is TRBV6-6, the J call TRBJ2-2, with 7 bases matching TRBD2. There are 18 residues in the CDR3. V shed 7 bases, J shed 2 bases, and the junction held 16 bases outside the gene matches. CDR1 and CDR2 from the germline V gene are MNHNY and SVGAGI (reference sequence). CDR3 region: CASTPQTAGVFNTGELFF. DNA of the CDR3: TGTGCCAGCACTCCCCAGACTGCGGGAGTGTTTAACACCGGGGAGCTGTTTTTT.

This clonotype has a count of ten or more. V gene TRBV5-1 combines with J gene TRBJ1-1, with D possibly TRBD1 on 5 matching bases. Deletions cut 7 bases from V and 3 bases from J, with 16 bases between. Germline CDR1 and CDR2: SGHRS and YFSETQ. CDR3 length: 14 residues. The CDR3 region is CASGSGGGYTEAFF. CDR3 nucleotides: TGCGCCAGCGGTTCCGGGGGGGGGTACACTGAAGCTTTCTTT.

Only a few counts were recorded for this clonotype. The V call is TRBV3-1, the J call TRBJ1-1; D might be TRBD1 (6 bases). CDR1 LGHDT and CDR2 YNNKEL come from the germline V gene (reference sequence). V lost 4 bases, J lost 6 bases, and 15 bases lay in between. The CDR3 covers 14 residues. The CDR3 protein is CASSREGGLAEAFF. For the CDR3, the DNA is TGTGCCAGCAGCCGGGAGGGGGGGCTGGCTGAAGCTTTCTTT.

This clonotype was seen repeatedly, ten times or more. This rearrangement joins TRBV2 to TRBJ2-7; D gene uncertain. The germline V and J ends were trimmed by 4 bases and 4 bases, with 5 bases remaining between them. Germline V gene lookup returns CDR1 SNHLY and CDR2 FYNNEI. The CDR3 consists of 11 residues. CDR3 region: CASSAWYEQYF. CDR3 sequence (DNA): TGTGCCAGCAGTGCGTGGTACGAGCAGTACTTC.

Regarding this clonotype: Given a much more abundant clone one base away, this may be a read error. This chain joins TRBV2 and TRBJ2-2; 9 positions match TRBD1. V lost 6 bases and J lost 7; bases outside the gene matches: 3. There are 13 residues in the CDR3. Germline V gene lookup returns CDR1 SNHLY and CDR2 FYNNEI. The CDR3 region has the DNA TGTGCCAGCAGGTCGGGACAGGGCGGGGAGCTGTTTTTT. This codes for CASRSGQGGELFF.

This clonotype was detected once. This may be a read error: a much more frequent sequence differs by one nucleotide. V is TRBV20-1 and J is TRBJ2-7; either TRBD1 or TRBD2 may supply D (6 bases each). The CDR3 consists of 14 residues. With 8 bases removed from V and 2 bases from J, the gap between germline ends came to 19 bases. Germline V gives CDR1 DFQATT, CDR2 SNEGSKA (reference sequence). The CDR3 spells CSPVRGGTTYEQYF. The CDR3 DNA reads TGCAGTCCTGTACGTGGAGGGACAACCTACGAGCAGTACTTC.

This clonotype was counted at least ten times. This rearrangement joins TRBV10-3 to TRBJ2-6; D is perhaps TRBD1 or TRBD2 (5 bases each). V lost 2 bases and J 0 bases, leaving 8 bases between the germline ends. The CDR3 length is 16 residues. CDR1 and CDR2 from the germline V gene are ENHRY and SYGVKD. In DNA form, the CDR3 reads TGTGCCATCAGTGAGCCTGGGACCTCTGGGGCCAACGTCCTGACTTTC. Protein sequence: CAISEPGTSGANVLTF.

This clonotype was detected ten times or more. The V call is TRBV5-1, the J call TRBJ2-5, with D hard to call. The V end was cut by 2 bases, the J end by 7 bases, with 15 bases between. The CDR3 covers 14 residues. Germline V gives CDR1 SGHRS, CDR2 YFSETQ. The CDR3 is CASSLSQVEGTQYF. The CDR3 DNA follows: TGCGCCAGCAGCTTAAGTCAGGTAGAAGGGACCCAGTACTTC. The variable domain in full, with the rest retrieved from reference TRBV5-1 and TRBJ2-5, is KAGVTQTPRYLIKTRGQQVTLSCSPISGHRSVSWYQQTPGQGLQFLFEYFSETQRNKGNFPGRFSGRQFSNSRSEMNVSTLELGDSALYLCASSLSQVEGTQYFGPGTRLLVL.

This clonotype was seen at least ten times. The chain links TRBV7-9 to TRBJ2-2, with D perhaps being TRBD1 or TRBD2 (5 bases each). V shed 1 base and J shed 6 bases, with 21 bases lying between them. Germline lookup yields CDR1 SEHNR and CDR2 FQNEAQ (reference sequence). The CDR3 is made up of 18 amino acids. As DNA, the CDR3 is TGTGCCAGCAGCTTAGGTACAGGAGGATTTCCTATTGCCGGGGAGCTGTTTTTT. The encoded protein is CASSLGTGGFPIAGELFF.

The chain carries TRBV12-3 or TRBV12-4 and TRBJ1-2; no clear D. CDR3 length equals 14 residues. V was clipped by 1 base and J by 7 bases, with 13 bases between them. The CDR3 bases are TGTGCCAGCAGTTTAGGGTACCTTTCTTCTGGCTACACCTTC. This sequence encodes CASSLGYLSSGYTF.

This clonotype came up many times. V is TRBV5-5 and J is TRBJ1-6, with D possibly matching TRBD1 (6 bases). Trimming cost V 3 bases and J 5 bases, with 15 bases left between them. The CDR3 length is 16 residues. CDR1 and CDR2 (germline): SGHKS, YYEKEE (reference sequence). CDR3 DNA sequence: TGTGCCAGCAGCTGGGGGGCCAGGCCTAATAATTCACCCCTCCACTTT. Translation gives CASSWGARPNNSPLHF.